Listed here are 27 T cell receptor beta chains from one sample, sequenced in a study of shared clonotypes between healthy human individuals. Only in-frame clones appear in the TCRdb table, and some are missing; sequencing was by immunoSEQ multiplex PCR. The sample has some 2,400,000 clones; 95% are singletons. Sequenced sample: naive CD4+ T cells sorted from blood. Subset described: CD45RA+ positively selected. All receptors come from a man younger than 35 in good health.

The chain couples TRBV29-1 to TRBJ1-2; D is possibly TRBD1 (6 bases). V was clipped by 3 bases and J by 2 bases, with 22 bases between them. CDR3 size: 17 residues. Looked up from germline, CDR1 is SQVTM and CDR2 is ANQGSEA. CDR3 sequence reads: CSVEWVGGRHRNYGYTF. DNA of the CDR3: TGCAGCGTTGAGTGGGTCGGGGGCCGGCACAGAAACTATGGCTACACCTTC.

The chain uses TRBV5-4 and TRBJ1-2, with D perhaps matching TRBD1 (5 bases). This CDR3 comprises 14 residues. The V end was cut by 4 bases, the J end by 1 base, with 11 bases between. Germline V CDR1 and CDR2: SGHNT, YYREEE (reference sequence). The CDR3 reads CASSPERGNYGYTF. The CDR3 DNA reads TGTGCCAGCAGCCCGGAGAGGGGTAACTATGGCTACACCTTC.

V is TRBV6-6 and J is TRBJ1-4; D unresolved. Germline loops: CDR1 MNHNY, CDR2 SVGAGI (reference sequence). The germline V and J ends were trimmed by 5 bases and 0 bases, with 10 bases remaining between them. There are 15 residues in the CDR3. As DNA, the CDR3 is TGTGCCAGCAGTCTCAGAGGTGCAACTAATGAAAAACTGTTTTTT. Amino acids: CASSLRGATNEKLFF.

Comments on this clone: At the DNA level, this CDR3 is encoded by other sequences in the same sample as well. The chain is built from TRBV11-2 and TRBJ2-2; D is ambiguous. CDR3 length: 14 amino acids. Trimming removed 3 bases from V and 0 bases from J, with 5 bases in between. Germline CDR1 and CDR2: SGHAT and FQNNGV. CDR3 loop: CASSLAPNTGELFF. CDR3 in DNA: TGTGCCAGCAGCTTGGCGCCGAACACCGGGGAGCTGTTTTTT.

The V and J genes are TRBV5-1 and TRBJ2-6; 7 bases line up with TRBD1. V dropped 1 base and J dropped 1; count of bases not matched to a gene: 11. CDR3 length: 19 residues. CDR1 and CDR2 from the germline V gene are SGHRS and YFSETQ. The CDR3 here is CASSLPETGSYSGANVLTF. In nucleotides, the CDR3 is TGCGCCAGCAGCTTGCCCGAGACAGGGAGTTATTCTGGGGCCAACGTCCTGACTTTC.

The chain recombines TRBV28 with TRBJ1-2; TRBD1 matches at 7 bases. The V gene end was trimmed by 5 bases and the J gene end by 0 bases; junction bases not matched to a gene: 6. The CDR3 loop spans 15 amino acids. Germline V gene data show CDR1 as MDHEN and CDR2 as SYDVKM. The CDR3, as DNA: TGTGCCAGCAGTAAAAACAGGGGCGCTAACTATGGCTACACCTTC. This gives the protein CASSKNRGANYGYTF.

The chain employs TRBV11-2 and TRBJ2-4; D perhaps matches TRBD2 (6 bases). The CDR3 is 17 amino acids. Germline CDR1 is SGHAT and CDR2 is FQNNGV. Trimming cost V 6 bases and J 0 bases, with 18 bases left between them. In nucleotides, the CDR3 is TGTGCCAGCAGATCAAATCGAGGCGGGAAAGCCAAAAACATTCAGTACTTC. This translates into CASRSNRGGKAKNIQYF.

The rearrangement joins TRBV2 to TRBJ1-5; D is unresolved. The germline CDR1 and CDR2 sequences are SNHLY and FYNNEI. V was trimmed by 8 bases and J by 9 bases, leaving 14 bases between them. The CDR3 has 12 amino acids. The CDR3 sequence is CASSTEWGPQHF. CDR3 bases: TGTGCCAGCTCCACCGAGTGGGGGCCCCAGCATTTT.

This clone is a singleton in its sample. The J gene is TRBJ1-2, the V gene TRBV11-2; D is unresolved. The V end lost 3 bases, the J end lost 7 bases, and 12 bases lay between the germline ends. The CDR3 has 13 residues. The germline CDR1 and CDR2 sequences are SGHAT and FQNNGV. Here the CDR3 reads CASSFRASVGYTF. CDR3 nucleotide sequence: TGTGCCAGCAGCTTTCGAGCAAGCGTTGGCTACACCTTC.

The CDR3 protein is CSASHTDTQYF. The CDR3 region has the DNA TGCAGTGCTTCCCACACAGATACGCAGTATTTT. V and J are TRBV20-1 and TRBJ2-3, with D uncertain. Between the trimmed V and J ends, which lost 5 bases and 2 bases, there was a span of 5 bases. This CDR3 is built from 11 residues. Per the germline V gene, CDR1 is DFQATT and CDR2 is SNEGSKA (reference sequence).

The chain combines TRBV2 with TRBJ1-5, with unresolved D. V was trimmed by 7 bases and J by 4 bases, leaving 17 bases between them. CDR1 is SNHLY, CDR2 FYNNEI, per germline. This CDR3 has 15 amino acids. The CDR3 spells CASNRGDTKNQPQHF. DNA for the CDR3: TGTGCCAGCAATCGCGGGGATACGAAAAATCAGCCCCAGCATTTT.

On this clone itself: A junction boundary mismatches the germline segment, possibly from a read error. This sample also contains other DNA sequences that code for the same CDR3. The chain employs TRBV20-1 and TRBJ2-3; D is uncertain. The germline gives CDR1 DFQATT, CDR2 SNEGSKA (reference sequence). CDR3 length equals 11 residues. The CDR3 nucleotides are TGCAGTGCCAGAGTACCAGATACGCAGTATTTT. Its translation: CSARVPDTQYF.

The chain uses TRBV7-9 and TRBJ2-1, with D unresolved. Germline-derived CDR1 and CDR2 are SEHNR and FQNEAQ (reference sequence). This CDR3 has 12 amino acids. The germline V and J ends were trimmed by 8 bases and 6 bases, with 11 bases remaining between them. The CDR3 loop reads CASRRTGNEQFF. For the CDR3, the DNA is TGTGCCAGCCGCAGGACCGGCAATGAGCAGTTCTTC. The full variable domain, in which reference TRBV7-9 and TRBJ2-1 provide the parts outside the CDR3, is DTGVSQNPRHKITKRGQNVTFRCDPISEHNRLYWYRQTLGQGPEFLTYFQNEAQLEKSRLLSDRFSAERPKGSFSTLEIQRTEQGDSAMYLCASRRTGNEQFFGPGTRLTVL.

The V and J genes are TRBV7-8 and TRBJ1-2, with D unclear. Germline V gives CDR1 SGHVS, CDR2 FQNEAQ. There are 14 residues in the CDR3. Trimming pared 0 bases from V and 5 bases from J, leaving 10 bases between. In DNA form, the CDR3 reads TGTGCCAGCAGCTTAGCGGGTTCTGTGTATGGCTACACCTTC. Residues: CASSLAGSVYGYTF.

The rearrangement uses TRBV19 and TRBJ1-2; D gene ambiguous. Germline V gene lookup returns CDR1 LNHDA and CDR2 SQIVND (reference sequence). Trimming shortened V by 4 bases and J by 4 bases, and 13 bases separated the two germline ends. CDR3 size: 14 residues. The CDR3 here is CASSNPPFSYGYTF. Written as DNA, the CDR3 is TGTGCCAGTAGTAACCCCCCGTTCTCCTATGGCTACACCTTC. Full variable domain (outside the CDR3, taken from reference TRBV19 and TRBJ1-2): DGGITQSPKYLFRKEGQNVTLSCEQNLNHDAMYWYRQDPGQGLRLIYYSQIVNDFQKGDIAEGYSVSREKKESFPLTVTSAQKNPTAFYLCASSNPPFSYGYTFGSGTRLTVV.

J is TRBJ1-2 and V is TRBV2, with D possibly TRBD1 on 5 matching bases. This CDR3 has 13 residues. The V end was cut by 5 bases, the J end by 2 bases, with 9 bases between. Germline loops: CDR1 SNHLY, CDR2 FYNNEI. The CDR3 region is CASSRQRNYGYTF. The CDR3 coding sequence is TGTGCCAGCAGTCGACAGCGAAACTATGGCTACACCTTC.

This clone is a singleton in its sample. This CDR3 is also generated by other DNA sequences in the sample. The V gene is TRBV14, the J gene TRBJ2-1; a possible D gene is TRBD2 (7 bases). Germline V gene lookup returns CDR1 SGHDN and CDR2 FVKESK. This CDR3 comprises 16 residues. V gave up 1 base and J gave up 2 bases, with 12 bases separating them. The CDR3 DNA reads as TGTGCCAGCAGCCAAGTGGGAGGGGGAACCTACAATGAGCAGTTCTTC. Protein product: CASSQVGGGTYNEQFF.

The V and J genes are TRBV13 and TRBJ1-6, with 7 bases identical to TRBD1. The germline CDR1 and CDR2 sequences are PRHDT and FYEKMQ (reference sequence). The CDR3 extends over 15 amino acids. After removal of 4 bases from V and 9 bases from J, the junction contained 9 bases not matched to a gene. This CDR3 is CASSSGQLITSPLHF. The CDR3 DNA reads as TGTGCCAGCAGCTCGGGACAGCTAATTACTTCACCCCTCCACTTT. Together with reference TRBV13 and TRBJ1-6, the CDR3 gives the full variable domain: AAGVIQSPRHLIKEKRETATLKCYPIPRHDTVYWYQQGPGQDPQFLISFYEKMQSDKGSIPDRFSAQQFSDYHSELNMSSLELGDSALYFCASSSGQLITSPLHFGNGTRLTVT.

CDR3 in amino acids: CASSVGRNSGNTIYF. For the CDR3, the DNA is TGTGCCTCGAGCGTGGGACGGAACTCTGGAAACACCATATATTTT. This chain joins TRBV30 and TRBJ1-3; a weak D match, TRBD1 (5 bases). CDR1 and CDR2 (germline): GTSNPN, SVGIG (reference sequence). V was trimmed by 7 bases and J by 0 bases, leaving 16 bases between them. The CDR3 length is 15 residues.

The gene calls are TRBV4-3 and TRBJ2-7; D possibly corresponds to TRBD2 (5 bases). The V end lost 0 bases, the J end lost 5 bases, and 17 bases lay between the germline ends. Germline V gene data show CDR1 as LGHNA and CDR2 as YSLEER. The CDR3 has 16 residues. For the CDR3, the DNA is TGCGCCAGCAGCCAAGAAGAGTCCATGGCGAGGGACGAGCAGTACTTC. This encodes CASSQEESMARDEQYF.

The CDR3 sequence: CATGRQGINEKLFF. The CDR3 coding sequence is TGTGCCACCGGACGACAGGGGATTAATGAAAAACTGTTTTTT. The rearrangement joins TRBV15 to TRBJ1-4; 8 positions agree with TRBD1. The V and J ends lost 8 bases and 4 bases, in that order; junction bases with no gene match: 6. The CDR3 totals 14 residues. The germline V gene encodes CDR1 LNHNV and CDR2 YYDKDF (reference sequence).

The rearrangement joins TRBV19 to TRBJ1-2; D not certain. This CDR3 comprises 12 residues. In germline, CDR1 is LNHDA, CDR2 SQIVND (reference sequence). Trimming took 5 bases from V and 4 from J, leaving 8 bases between them. The CDR3 nucleotides read TGTGCCAGTAGTGAAGATAGCTATGGCTACACCTTC. This encodes CASSEDSYGYTF.

Turning to this clone: The sample holds other DNA sequences that translate to the same CDR3. In DNA form, the CDR3 reads TGTGCCAGCACCTTCAGCGGGGGGCGAGAGACCCAGTACTTC. Translation gives CASTFSGGRETQYF. This chain uses TRBV6-5 with TRBJ2-5, with TRBD2 identical over 9 bases. The CDR3 totals 14 residues. J gave up 4 bases and V 7 bases, and 7 bases lay outside the gene matches. Germline CDR1 is MNHEY and CDR2 is SVGAGI.

This CDR3 is CASSLDYNNEQFF. The CDR3 DNA is TGTGCCAGCAGCTTAGACTATAACAATGAGCAGTTCTTC. The genes are TRBV7-8 and TRBJ2-1, with D unresolved. This CDR3 contains 13 residues. Trimming took 1 base from V and 5 from J, leaving 6 bases between them. Per the germline V gene, CDR1 is SGHVS and CDR2 is FQNEAQ.

The rearrangement joins TRBV4-1 to TRBJ2-2; a possible D gene is TRBD2 (6 bases). V lost 1 base, J lost 0 bases, and 12 bases lay in between. CDR1 is MGHRA and CDR2 is YSYEKL in the germline V gene. This CDR3 region has 17 residues. The CDR3 loop reads CASSQGRGASNTGELFF. CDR3 DNA: TGCGCCAGCAGCCAAGGCCGCGGGGCGTCGAACACCGGGGAGCTGTTTTTT.

This clone was seen just once. This chain links TRBV27 with TRBJ1-6; D possibly corresponds to TRBD1 (5 bases). The CDR3 totals 16 residues. V lost 5 bases, J lost 7 bases, and 18 bases lay in between. The germline gives CDR1 MNHEY, CDR2 SMNVEV (reference sequence). In DNA, the CDR3 is TGTGCCAGCAGTCAACGGGGCCTCCTTCAGAATTCACCCCTCCACTTT. Translating gives CASSQRGLLQNSPLHF.

V is TRBV11-3 and J is TRBJ2-5, with TRBD2 identical over 10 bases. The CDR3 extends over 15 amino acids. The germline gives CDR1 SGHNT, CDR2 YENEEA. V gave up 4 bases and J gave up 5 bases; unmatched junction bases: 7. This CDR3 is CASSSAGGPLETQYF. DNA of the CDR3: TGTGCCAGCAGCTCAGCGGGGGGGCCTCTGGAGACCCAGTACTTC.